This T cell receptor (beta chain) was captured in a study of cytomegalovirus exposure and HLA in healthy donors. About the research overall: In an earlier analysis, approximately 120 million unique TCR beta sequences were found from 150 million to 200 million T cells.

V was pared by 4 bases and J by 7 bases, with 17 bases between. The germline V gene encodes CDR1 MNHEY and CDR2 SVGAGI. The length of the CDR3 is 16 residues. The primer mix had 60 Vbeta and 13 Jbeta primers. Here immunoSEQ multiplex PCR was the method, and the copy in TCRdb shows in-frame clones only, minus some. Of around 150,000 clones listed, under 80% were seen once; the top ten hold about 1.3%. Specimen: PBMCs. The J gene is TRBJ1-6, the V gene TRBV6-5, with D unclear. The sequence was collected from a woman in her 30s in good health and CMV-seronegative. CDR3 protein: CASSSRPGLANSPLHF. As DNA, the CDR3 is TGTGCCAGCAGTTCCCGACCCGGACTGGCGAATTCACCCCTCCACTTT.